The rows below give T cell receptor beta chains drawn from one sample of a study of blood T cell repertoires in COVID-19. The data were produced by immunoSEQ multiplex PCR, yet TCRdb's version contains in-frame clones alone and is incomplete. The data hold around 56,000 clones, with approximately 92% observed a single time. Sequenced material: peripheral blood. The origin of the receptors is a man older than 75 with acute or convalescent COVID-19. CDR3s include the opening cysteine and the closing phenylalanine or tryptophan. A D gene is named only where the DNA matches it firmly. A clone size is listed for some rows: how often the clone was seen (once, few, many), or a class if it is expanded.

CDR3: CASSYETGANYGYTF; DNA: TGTGCCAGCAGTTACGAGACAGGGGCTAACTATGGCTACACCTTC; size: .; D: TRBD1; length: 15; J: TRBJ1-2; V: TRBV6-5
CDR3: CASSQEPGFNNSPLHF; DNA: TGCGCCAGCAGCCAAGAACCGGGGTTTAATAATTCACCCCTCCACTTT; size: .; D: .; length: 16; J: TRBJ1-6; V: TRBV4-1
CDR3: CASSLDTPRDNEQFF; DNA: TGTGCCAGCAGCCTCGACACCCCCAGGGACAATGAGCAGTTCTTC; size: .; D: .; length: 15; J: TRBJ2-1; V: TRBV7-2
CDR3: CASTLSGRGTQETQYF; DNA: TGTGCCAGCACCCTTAGCGGCAGGGGGACTCAAGAGACCCAGTACTTC; size: .; D: .; length: 16; J: TRBJ2-5; V: TRBV7-8
CDR3: CASSLDGGNTIYF; DNA: TGCGCCAGCAGCTTGGACGGGGGAAACACCATATATTTT; size: .; D: .; length: 13; J: TRBJ1-3; V: TRBV5-1
CDR3: CASSFLQGPGAEAFF; DNA: TGTGCCAGCAGCTTTTTGCAGGGGCCAGGAGCTGAAGCTTTCTTT; size: .; D: .; length: 15; J: TRBJ1-1; V: TRBV7-9
CDR3: CASSLVVAGAGSGSEQFF; DNA: TGCGCCAGCAGCTTGGTAGTAGCGGGGGCCGGCTCGGGAAGTGAGCAGTTCTTC; size: few; D: TRBD2; length: 18; J: TRBJ2-1; V: TRBV5-1
CDR3: CASSITPGVYGYTF; DNA: TGTGCCAGTAGTATTACTCCCGGAGTCTATGGCTACACCTTC; size: .; D: .; length: 14; J: TRBJ1-2; V: TRBV19
CDR3: CASSLALAGDNEQFF; DNA: TGTGCCAGCAGCTTGGCCCTAGCGGGGGACAATGAGCAGTTCTTC; size: .; D: TRBD2; length: 15; J: TRBJ2-1; V: TRBV5-4
CDR3: CASSRQGNQPQHF; DNA: TGTGCCAGCAGTCGACAGGGAAATCAGCCCCAGCATTTT; size: .; D: TRBD1; length: 13; J: TRBJ1-5; V: TRBV3-1/TRBV3-2
CDR3: CASNGWGGTDTQYF; DNA: TGTGCCAGCAATGGATGGGGCGGAACAGATACGCAGTATTTT; size: .; D: .; length: 14; J: TRBJ2-3; V: TRBV27
CDR3: CASSLPVLGTVGEKLFF; DNA: TGTGCCAGCAGCCTGCCCGTGCTAGGGACTGTTGGTGAAAAACTGTTTTTT; size: .; D: .; length: 17; J: TRBJ1-4; V: TRBV7-9
CDR3: CASSSLGRGNTIYF; DNA: TGTGCCAGCAGCTCCCTGGGGAGGGGAAACACCATATATTTT; size: .; D: .; length: 14; J: TRBJ1-3; V: TRBV11-2
CDR3: CASSTGTSGGYNEQFF; DNA: TGTGCCAGCAGCACAGGGACTAGCGGGGGGTACAATGAGCAGTTCTTC; size: once; D: TRBD2; length: 16; J: TRBJ2-1; V: TRBV5-4
CDR3: CASSGTDSNQPQHF; DNA: TGTGCCAGCAGCGGGACAGATAGCAATCAGCCCCAGCATTTT; size: .; D: TRBD1; length: 14; J: TRBJ1-5; V: TRBV25-1
CDR3: CASSSGQAPLTGELFF; DNA: TGTGCCAGTAGTTCGGGACAAGCCCCCCTCACCGGGGAGCTGTTTTTT; size: .; D: .; length: 16; J: TRBJ2-2; V: TRBV19
CDR3: CASSQTSSSYNEQFF; DNA: TGTGCCAGCAGCCAGACTAGCTCATCCTACAATGAGCAGTTCTTC; size: .; D: TRBD2; length: 15; J: TRBJ2-1; V: TRBV7-3
CDR3: CSANGYNEQFF; DNA: TGCAGTGCTAACGGTTACAATGAGCAGTTCTTC; size: .; D: .; length: 11; J: TRBJ2-1; V: TRBV20-1
CDR3: CASNNRDREITGELFF; DNA: TGTGCCAGCAACAACCGGGACAGGGAGATCACCGGGGAGCTGTTTTTT; size: .; D: TRBD1; length: 16; J: TRBJ2-2; V: TRBV5-6
CDR3: CASSSSSGDTIYF; DNA: TGTGCCAGCTCCTCCTCCTCTGGAGACACCATATATTTT; size: .; D: .; length: 13; J: TRBJ1-3; V: TRBV7-9
CDR3: CASRQVDNSPLHF; DNA: TGTGCCAGCCGACAGGTGGATAATTCACCCCTCCACTTT; size: .; D: .; length: 13; J: TRBJ1-6; V: TRBV6-5
CDR3: CASSADSNTEAFF; DNA: TGTGCCAGCAGCGCGGACAGTAACACTGAAGCTTTCTTT; size: .; D: .; length: 13; J: TRBJ1-1; V: TRBV7-6
CDR3: CASSFSGYEQYF; DNA: TGCGCCAGCAGCTTTTCGGGCTACGAGCAGTACTTC; size: .; D: .; length: 12; J: TRBJ2-7; V: TRBV5-1
CDR3: CASSLEGTEGSPLHF; DNA: TGCGCCAGCAGCTTAGAGGGGACGGAGGGTTCACCCCTCCACTTT; size: .; D: .; length: 15; J: TRBJ1-6; V: TRBV5-1
CDR3: CASSLMMGQGAVEQYF; DNA: TGTGCCAGCAGCTTAATGATGGGACAGGGTGCCGTCGAGCAGTACTTC; size: .; D: TRBD1; length: 16; J: TRBJ2-7; V: TRBV7-6
CDR3: CASSFSTEGEQFF; DNA: TGCGCCAGCAGCTTTAGCACGGAAGGTGAGCAGTTCTTC; size: .; D: .; length: 13; J: TRBJ2-1; V: TRBV5-1